This T cell receptor (beta chain) was found in a study of shared clonotypes between healthy human individuals. This clone was observed a few times. Per the germline V gene, CDR1 is MNHEY and CDR2 is SMNVEV (reference sequence). The CDR3 is 14 amino acids. V lost 7 bases and J lost 7; bases outside the gene matches: 12. Generated by immunoSEQ multiplex PCR, the TCRdb table keeps only in-frame clones and is missing some. Counted here are approximately 700,000 clones, 73% occurring once; the ten biggest clones make up 1.5% to 2%. This TCR derives from a woman under 40 in good health. The sample was memory CD4+ T cells sorted from blood. Subset noted: CD45RA-negative fraction. The chain couples TRBV27 to TRBJ1-1, with 7 positions matching TRBD1. The CDR3 loop reads CASTPGTAGREAFF. As DNA, the CDR3 is TGTGCCAGCACTCCGGGGACAGCGGGCCGTGAAGCTTTCTTT.